A single TCR beta chain is shown here with its context. V shed 4 bases and J shed 4 bases, with 10 bases lying between them. The germline gives CDR1 SQVTM, CDR2 ANQGSEA. The CDR3 is 12 residues long. This sample was taken from a study of blood T cell repertoires in COVID-19. Study as a whole: Researchers got acute and convalescent COVID-19 samples from the United States, Italy and Spain. T cells, B-cell-depleted T cells, or PBMCs provided the cDNA or gDNA that served as material.

Original processing notes: Counts of nucleated cells, estimated from reference gene primer amplification, were obtained. The assay was immunoSEQ multiplex PCR, and TCRdb's table has in-frame clones only and misses some. D and trimming come from the DNA, and the V and J calls and clone size come from that table. The sample lists under 100,000 clones, 81% occurring once. Sequencing input: peripheral blood. This rearrangement joins TRBV29-1 to TRBJ2-5; maybe TRBD1 (5 bases). This TCR was recovered from an elderly man with active or convalescent COVID-19. CDR3 protein: CSVAGLTETQYF. CDR3 nucleotides: TGCAGCGTTGCAGGGTTGACAGAGACCCAGTACTTC.